This TCR beta chain was identified during a study of Ad26.COV2.S vaccination and SARS-CoV-2 variants. The overall study: A participant enrolled in the COV1001 Ad26.COV2.S trial arm provided the sample.

As for this clone: The antigen is undetermined.

The treatment here: around 19 received Ad26.COV2.S at low or high dose, single or two shots; roughly five received placebo; per-sample allocation not given. Specimen acquisition occurred on day 63 following the initial vaccine or placebo injection. Cohort 1b enrolled adults aged 18-55 years in Boston. Notes on the study in general: Placebo and vaccine recipients had non-spike TCR breadth that was similar. Possibly, TCR breadth and depth analyses underestimated total T cell responses.

Only in-frame clones appear in the TCRdb table, and some are missing; sequencing was by immunoSEQ multiplex PCR. Altogether just under 250,000 clones are present, 85% to 90% being singletons, with the ten largest covering approximately 11%. CDR3 length: 14 residues. The V gene's germline CDR1 is SQVTM and CDR2 ANQGSEA. Trimming pared 3 bases from V and 4 bases from J, leaving 15 bases between. This specimen consisted of peripheral blood, obtained in a trial of Ad26.COV2.S vaccine versus placebo. J is TRBJ1-1 and V is TRBV29-1; no firm D call. The TCR was taken from a person aged 18 to 59 who received the Ad26.COV2.S COVID-19 vaccine or a placebo. The CDR3 region has the DNA TGCAGCGTTGATGGGGTGGCGCGCGGCACTGAAGCTTTCTTT. Its translation: CSVDGVARGTEAFF.